Presented here are 8 T cell receptor beta chains from one specimen sequenced in a study of early T cells in non-severe SARS-CoV-2 infection. TCRdb itself ran the 5' RACE reads through MiXCR, one entry per CDR3 protein. Among approximately 64,000 distinct CDR3 sequences listed, 20% to 25% were seen once. Sequences were derived from whole blood, sampled at baseline. Receptor source: an adult who was a healthcare worker with PCR-confirmed SARS-CoV-2 infection or an uninfected control (not recorded which).

This clonotype was seen a few times. The chain employs TRBV2 and TRBJ1-5, with TRBD1 as a possible D gene (5 bases). This CDR3 is 16 amino acids long. Trimming removed 2 bases at V and 6 bases at J, with 17 bases between. The germline gives CDR1 SNHLY, CDR2 FYNNEI. The CDR3: CASSEKGGTPFQPQHF. CDR3 bases: TGTGCCAGCAGTGAAAAGGGAGGGACCCCCTTTCAGCCCCAGCATTTT.

The rearrangement joins TRBV2 to TRBJ2-3; D may be TRBD1 (6 bases). V was trimmed by 6 bases and J by 6 bases, leaving 10 bases between them. This CDR3 has 12 amino acids. In germline, CDR1 is SNHLY, CDR2 FYNNEI. This chain's CDR3 is CASRATGDTQYF. The DNA for the CDR3 is TGTGCCAGCAGGGCTACAGGGGATACGCAGTATTTT. The entire variable domain, with the rest obtained from reference TRBV2 and TRBJ2-3, is as follows: EPEVTQTPSHQVTQMGQEVILRCVPISNHLYFYWYRQILGQKVEFLVSFYNNEISEKSEIFDDQFSVERPDGSNFTLKIRSTKLEDSAMYFCASRATGDTQYFGPGTRLTVL.

CDR3: CASSFGGADTEAFF. The CDR3 region has the DNA TGTGCCAGCAGCTTTGGGGGGGCCGATACTGAAGCTTTCTTT. The genes are TRBV5-5 and TRBJ1-1, with TRBD1 as a possible D gene (6 bases). The CDR3 loop spans 14 amino acids. The germline V gene has CDR1 SGHKS and CDR2 YYEKEE (reference sequence). V lost 2 bases, J lost 5 bases, and 13 bases lay in between. The full variable domain, in which reference TRBV5-5 and TRBJ1-1 provide the parts outside the CDR3, is DAGVTQSPTHLIKTRGQQVTLRCSPISGHKSVSWYQQVLGQGPQFIFQYYEKEERGRGNFPDRFSARQFPNYSSELNVNALLLGDSALYLCASSFGGADTEAFFGQGTRLTVV.

This clonotype was recorded once. The V and J genes are TRBV7-6 and TRBJ2-5, with D possibly being TRBD2 (6 bases). Germline V lookup: CDR1 SGHVS, CDR2 FNYEAQ. The CDR3 runs 14 residues. The germline V and J ends were trimmed by 2 bases and 1 base, with 8 bases remaining between them. The CDR3 region has the DNA TGTGCCAGCAGCTTAATGGAGGGCCAAGAGACCCAGTACTTC. Its translation: CASSLMEGQETQYF.

The chain has TRBV12-3 or TRBV12-4 and TRBJ1-1; perhaps TRBD1 as D (5 bases). The CDR3 spans 14 residues. V was shortened by 6 bases and J by 11 bases, with 22 bases between the two germline ends. Here the CDR3 reads CASSPLGGAGRAFF. The CDR3 nucleotides read TGTGCCAGCAGCCCCCTGGGGGGAGCCGGTCGCGCTTTCTTT.

Only a few counts were recorded for this clonotype. The chain combines TRBV5-1 with TRBJ2-3, with D tentatively TRBD1 or TRBD2 (6 bases each). This CDR3 is built from 15 residues. V shed 4 bases and J shed 6 bases, with 18 bases lying between them. Germline V gene data show CDR1 as SGHRS and CDR2 as YFSETQ. The CDR3 here is CASSAGQTSTDTQYF. The CDR3 coding sequence is TGCGCCAGCAGCGCGGGACAAACTTCCACCGATACGCAGTATTTT.

This clonotype came up many times. The chain uses TRBV27 and TRBJ2-5, with a tentative D call TRBD1 (6 bases). The V gene lost 8 bases and the J gene lost 4 bases, with 14 bases spanning the gap. CDR1 is MNHEY, CDR2 SMNVEV, per germline (reference sequence). CDR3 length equals 13 residues. The CDR3 DNA follows: TGTGCCAGCGGAACAGGGAGAGGAGAGACCCAGTACTTC. Amino acids: CASGTGRGETQYF.

The J gene is TRBJ1-6, the V gene TRBV20-1, with D perhaps TRBD1 (5 bases). The V end was cut by 0 bases, the J end by 0 bases, with 12 bases between. The CDR3 loop spans 17 amino acids. Germline-derived CDR1 and CDR2 are DFQATT and SNEGSKA (reference sequence). The CDR3 region is CSARDDRYSSYNSPLHF. CDR3 nucleotides: TGCAGTGCTAGAGACGACAGATACAGCTCCTATAATTCACCCCTCCACTTT.